Listed below are T cell receptor beta chains from one sample, sequenced in a study of CD8+ T cells in alopecia areata. Measured with immunoSEQ multiplex PCR; TCRdb has only the in-frame clones, and not every one. This repertoire shows over 150,000 clones, roughly 53% found once; its top ten account for around an eighth. The specimen comprised CD8+ T cells sorted from blood, sampled at week 24, from a patient treated with tofacitinib. These receptors all come from a human donor with alopecia areata. CDR3s include the opening cysteine and the closing phenylalanine or tryptophan. The D gene is left open where the match is weak. Only some rows state a clone size, as once, few, many or a class for expanded clones.

V	D	size	J	DNA	CDR3
TRBV13	-	-	TRBJ2-2	TGTGCCAGCAGCTCCCGGGACGCAGGGCTCACCGGGGAGCTGTTTTTT	CASSSRDAGLTGELFF
TRBV27	-	-	TRBJ2-7	TGTGCCAGCAGTTCAGGGGCCTCTGGCTACGAGCAGTACTTC	CASSSGASGYEQYF
TRBV6-6	TRBD1	few	TRBJ1-5	TGTGCCAGCAGTTACTTTCGACAGGGGGGAAATCAGCCCCAGCATTTT	CASSYFRQGGNQPQHF
TRBV4-1	-	-	TRBJ2-4	TGCGCCAGCAGCCAGGCCACGGGACCGGGAGCCAAAAACATTCAGTACTTC	CASSQATGPGAKNIQYF
TRBV15	TRBD1	-	TRBJ2-2	TGTGCCACCAGCAGAGACAGGGGGAACCCCGGGGAGCTGTTTTTT	CATSRDRGNPGELFF
TRBV13	TRBD2	-	TRBJ2-5	TGTGCCAGCAGCCAAGGGAGTAGCGGGGCAGAGACCCAGTACTTC	CASSQGSSGAETQYF
TRBV28	-	few	TRBJ2-2	TGTGCCAGCAGTCCTTCGAACACCGGGGAGCTGTTTTTT	CASSPSNTGELFF
TRBV7-9	TRBD2	-	TRBJ2-1	TGTGCCAGCAGCCCCCGGGGGGGCTCGGTACCCGAGCAGTTCTTC	CASSPRGGSVPEQFF
TRBV2	TRBD1	-	TRBJ1-6	TGTGCCAGCAGTGAAGGGGCCGACAGGGGCAATTCACCCCTCCACTTT	CASSEGADRGNSPLHF
TRBV29-1	TRBD1	-	TRBJ1-5	TGCAGCGTAGGGACAGCCGATAGCAATCAGCCCCAGCATTTT	CSVGTADSNQPQHF
TRBV27	-	-	TRBJ2-3	TGTGCCAGCGCACTAGGGGAGGCAGATACGCAGTATTTT	CASALGEADTQYF
TRBV9	TRBD2	-	TRBJ2-3	TGTGCCAGCAGCGTACGACTGAATAGCGGGCTCACAGATACGCAGTATTTT	CASSVRLNSGLTDTQYF
TRBV7-6	-	-	TRBJ1-5	TGTGCCAGCAGCTTAGGACCCGGAAATCAGCCCCAGCATTTT	CASSLGPGNQPQHF
TRBV27	-	few	TRBJ2-6	TGTGCCAGCAACCTATACTCTGGGGCCAACGTCCTGACTTTC	CASNLYSGANVLTF
TRBV27	TRBD1	-	TRBJ1-4	TGTGCCAGCAGTTTATATGGACAGGGTAATGAAAAACTGTTTTTT	CASSLYGQGNEKLFF